This T cell receptor beta chain is drawn from a study of radiation and T cells in renal cell carcinoma. In the study overall: Nephrectomy followed 15 Gy stereotactic body radiation by 4 weeks.

Profiled with immunoSEQ multiplex PCR; TCRdb holds only in-frame clones, not every one. The repertoire has some 80,000 clones, around 86% of them found once; the top ten carry approximately 22%. Described time point: blood 2 weeks post-SBRT. Treatment here: 15 Gy SBRT to primary tumor, nephrectomy 4 weeks later. This renal cell carcinoma was of the clear cell type. The CDR3 totals 15 residues. V lost 2 bases to trimming and J lost 7 bases, with 17 bases between them. Germline CDR1 and CDR2: SGHAT and FQNNGV. Comment on this clone: Its antigen is unidentified.

Findings and limits, study-wide: Top tumor clonotypes rose in blood 2 weeks post-radiation, then contracted. Pretreatment tumor biopsies were lacking, so baseline clonotypes are unknown.

Material: blood, obtained from a patient whose treatment included radiotherapy and nephrectomy. The V and J genes are TRBV11-2 and TRBJ1-1; D is ambiguous. This TCR was recovered from a woman between 45 and 65 years old with renal cell carcinoma. The CDR3 here is CASSLRGPTAVEAFF. The CDR3, as DNA: TGTGCCAGCAGCTTACGGGGTCCAACCGCGGTTGAAGCTTTCTTT.